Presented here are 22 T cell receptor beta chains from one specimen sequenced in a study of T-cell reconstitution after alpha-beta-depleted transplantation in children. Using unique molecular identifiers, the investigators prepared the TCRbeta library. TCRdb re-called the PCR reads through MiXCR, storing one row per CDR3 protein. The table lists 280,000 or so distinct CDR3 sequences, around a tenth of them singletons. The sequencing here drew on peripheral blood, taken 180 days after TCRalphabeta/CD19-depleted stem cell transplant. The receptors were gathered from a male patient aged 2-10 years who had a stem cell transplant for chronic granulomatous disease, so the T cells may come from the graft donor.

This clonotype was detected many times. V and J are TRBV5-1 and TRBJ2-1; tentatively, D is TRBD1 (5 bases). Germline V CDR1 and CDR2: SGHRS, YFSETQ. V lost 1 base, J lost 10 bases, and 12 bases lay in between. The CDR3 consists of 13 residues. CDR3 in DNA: TGCGCCAGCAGCTTGTTGGGGCGACAAGAGCAGTTCTTC. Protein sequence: CASSLLGRQEQFF.

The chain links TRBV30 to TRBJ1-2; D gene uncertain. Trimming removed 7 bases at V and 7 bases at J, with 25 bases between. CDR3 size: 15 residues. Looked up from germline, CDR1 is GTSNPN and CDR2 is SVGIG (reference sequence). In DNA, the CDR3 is TGTGCCTTAATTTCCAGACGGAAATTCCGTGGTGGCTACACCTTC. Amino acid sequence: CALISRRKFRGGYTF. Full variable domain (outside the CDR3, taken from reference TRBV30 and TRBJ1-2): SQTIHQWPATLVQPVGSPLSLECTVEGTSNPNLYWYRQAAGRGLQLLFYSVGIGQISSEVPQNLSASRPQDRQFILSSKKLLLSDSGFYLCALISRRKFRGGYTFGSGTRLTVV.

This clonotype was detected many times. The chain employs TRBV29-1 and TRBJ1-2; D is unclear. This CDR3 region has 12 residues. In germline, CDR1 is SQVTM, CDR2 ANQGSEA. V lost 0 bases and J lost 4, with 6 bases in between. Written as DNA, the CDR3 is TGCAGCGTTGAAGAGGATACCTATGGCTACACCTTC. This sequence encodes CSVEEDTYGYTF. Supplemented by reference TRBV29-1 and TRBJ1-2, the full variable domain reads SAVISQKPSRDICQRGTSLTIQCQVDSQVTMMFWYRQQPGQSLTLIATANQGSEATYESGFVIDKFPISRPNLTFSTLTVSNMSPEDSSIYLCSVEEDTYGYTFGSGTRLTVV.

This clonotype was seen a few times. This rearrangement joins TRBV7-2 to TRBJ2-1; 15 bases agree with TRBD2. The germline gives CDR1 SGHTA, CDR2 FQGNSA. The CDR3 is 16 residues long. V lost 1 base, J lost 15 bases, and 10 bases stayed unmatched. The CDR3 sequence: CASSLDPGLAGGWRFF. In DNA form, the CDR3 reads TGTGCCAGCAGCTTAGACCCGGGACTAGCGGGAGGCTGGCGGTTCTTC. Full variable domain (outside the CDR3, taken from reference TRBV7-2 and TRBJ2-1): GAGVSQSPSNKVTEKGKDVELRCDPISGHTALYWYRQSLGQGLEFLIYFQGNSAPDKSGLPSDRFSAERTGGSVSTLTIQRTQQEDSAVYLCASSLDPGLAGGWRFFGPGTRLTVL.

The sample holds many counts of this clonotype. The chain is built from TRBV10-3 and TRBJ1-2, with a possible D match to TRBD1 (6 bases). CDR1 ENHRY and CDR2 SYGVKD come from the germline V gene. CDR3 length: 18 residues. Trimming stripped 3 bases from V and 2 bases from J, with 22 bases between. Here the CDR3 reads CAISEHQGFGDTNYGYTF. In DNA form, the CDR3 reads TGTGCCATCAGTGAACACCAAGGGTTTGGGGACACCAACTATGGCTACACCTTC.

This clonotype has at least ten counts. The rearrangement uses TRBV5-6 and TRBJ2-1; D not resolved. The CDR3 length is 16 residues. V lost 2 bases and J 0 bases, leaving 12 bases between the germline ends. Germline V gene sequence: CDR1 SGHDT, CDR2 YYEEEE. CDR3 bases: TGTGCCAGCAGCTTTCGGCCCCAGAGCTCCTACAATGAGCAGTTCTTC. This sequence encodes CASSFRPQSSYNEQFF.

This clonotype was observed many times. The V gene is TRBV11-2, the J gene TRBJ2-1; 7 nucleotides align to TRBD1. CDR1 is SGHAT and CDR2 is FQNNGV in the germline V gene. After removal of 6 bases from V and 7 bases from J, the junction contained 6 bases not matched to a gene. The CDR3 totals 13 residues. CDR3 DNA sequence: TGTGCCAGCAGATTGGACAGGTTGAATGAGCAGTTCTTC. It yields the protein CASRLDRLNEQFF.

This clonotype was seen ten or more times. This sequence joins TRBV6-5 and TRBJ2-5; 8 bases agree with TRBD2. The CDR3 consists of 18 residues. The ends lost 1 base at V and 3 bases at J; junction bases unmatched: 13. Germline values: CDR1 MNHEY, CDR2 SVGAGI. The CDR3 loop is CASSYLIAGWAPKETQYF. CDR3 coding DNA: TGTGCCAGCAGTTACTTAATAGCGGGGTGGGCACCAAAAGAGACCCAGTACTTC.

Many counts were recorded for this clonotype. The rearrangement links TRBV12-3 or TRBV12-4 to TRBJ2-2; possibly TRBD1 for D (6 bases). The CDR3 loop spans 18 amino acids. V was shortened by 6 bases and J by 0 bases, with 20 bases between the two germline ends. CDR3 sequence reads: CASSPPFGQTPNTGELFF. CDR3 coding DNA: TGTGCCAGCAGCCCCCCGTTTGGACAGACTCCGAACACCGGGGAGCTGTTTTTT.

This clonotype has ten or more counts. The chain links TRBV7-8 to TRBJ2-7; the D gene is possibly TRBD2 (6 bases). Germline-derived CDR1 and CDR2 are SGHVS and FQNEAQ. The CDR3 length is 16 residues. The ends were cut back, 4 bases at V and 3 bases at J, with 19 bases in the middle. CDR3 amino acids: CASSWKVVGGYYEQYF. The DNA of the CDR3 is TGTGCCAGCAGCTGGAAAGTAGTGGGAGGCTACTACGAGCAGTACTTC.

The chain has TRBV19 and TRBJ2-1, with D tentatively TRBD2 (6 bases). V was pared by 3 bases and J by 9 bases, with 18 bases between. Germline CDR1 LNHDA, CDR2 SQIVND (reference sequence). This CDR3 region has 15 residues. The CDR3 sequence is CASSMSGSARLEQFF. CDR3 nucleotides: TGTGCCAGTAGTATGTCCGGGAGCGCCCGCCTTGAGCAGTTCTTC. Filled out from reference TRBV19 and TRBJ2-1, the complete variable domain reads DGGITQSPKYLFRKEGQNVTLSCEQNLNHDAMYWYRQDPGQGLRLIYYSQIVNDFQKGDIAEGYSVSREKKESFPLTVTSAQKNPTAFYLCASSMSGSARLEQFFGPGTRLTVL.

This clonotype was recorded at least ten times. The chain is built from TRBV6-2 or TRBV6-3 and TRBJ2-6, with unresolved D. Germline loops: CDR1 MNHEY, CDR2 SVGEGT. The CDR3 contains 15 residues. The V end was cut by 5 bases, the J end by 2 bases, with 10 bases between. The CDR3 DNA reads TGTGCCAGCAGTAACGTACCTCCTGGGGCCAACGTCCTGACTTTC. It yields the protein CASSNVPPGANVLTF.

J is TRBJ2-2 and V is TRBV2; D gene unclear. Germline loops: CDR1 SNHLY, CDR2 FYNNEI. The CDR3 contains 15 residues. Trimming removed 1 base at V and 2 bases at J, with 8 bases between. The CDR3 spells CASSEVAGNTGELFF. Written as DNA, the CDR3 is TGTGCCAGCAGTGAAGTGGCTGGCAACACCGGGGAGCTGTTTTTT.

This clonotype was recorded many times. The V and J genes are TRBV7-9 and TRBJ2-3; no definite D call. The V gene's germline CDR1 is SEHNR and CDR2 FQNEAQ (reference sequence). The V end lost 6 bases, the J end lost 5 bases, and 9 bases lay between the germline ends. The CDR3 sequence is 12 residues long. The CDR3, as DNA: TGTGCCAGCAGGTTGGGTGGAGATACGCAGTATTTT. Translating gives CASRLGGDTQYF.

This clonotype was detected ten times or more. This CDR3 reads CASSVSRYSYNEQFF. The DNA for the CDR3 is TGTGCCAGCAGCGTGTCCCGGTACTCCTACAATGAGCAGTTCTTC. The chain uses TRBV9 and TRBJ2-1, with no clear D. Looked up from germline, CDR1 is SGDLS and CDR2 is YYNGEE. V lost 2 bases to trimming and J lost 0 bases, with 9 bases between them. This CDR3 has 15 residues.

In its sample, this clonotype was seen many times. The CDR3 coding sequence is TGTGCCAGCAGCTTGAATTCGAACACCGGGGAGCTGTTTTTT. Its protein is CASSLNSNTGELFF. The chain recombines TRBV5-6 with TRBJ2-2, with no clear D. Between the trimmed V and J ends, which lost 1 base and 0 bases, there was a span of 4 bases. Germline CDR1 is SGHDT and CDR2 is YYEEEE. This CDR3 has 14 residues.

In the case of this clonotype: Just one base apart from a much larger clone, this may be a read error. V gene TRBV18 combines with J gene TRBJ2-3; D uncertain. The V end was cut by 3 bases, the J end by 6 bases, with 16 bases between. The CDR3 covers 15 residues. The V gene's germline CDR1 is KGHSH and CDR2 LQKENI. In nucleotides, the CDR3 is TGTGCCAGCTCACCGGAGCGTCTTGAAGCCGATACGCAGTATTTT. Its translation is CASSPERLEADTQYF. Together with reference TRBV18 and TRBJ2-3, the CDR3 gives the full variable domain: NAGVMQNPRHLVRRRGQEARLRCSPMKGHSHVYWYRQLPEEGLKFMVYLQKENIIDESGMPKERFSAEFPKEGPSILRIQQVVRGDSAAYFCASSPERLEADTQYFGPGTRLTVL.

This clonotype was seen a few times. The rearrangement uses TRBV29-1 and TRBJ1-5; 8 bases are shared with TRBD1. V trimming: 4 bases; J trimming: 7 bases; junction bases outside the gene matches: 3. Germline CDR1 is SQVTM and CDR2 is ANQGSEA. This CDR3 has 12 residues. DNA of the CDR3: TGCAGCGTTGCAGGGGGCGGGCAGCCCCAGCATTTT. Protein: CSVAGGGQPQHF.

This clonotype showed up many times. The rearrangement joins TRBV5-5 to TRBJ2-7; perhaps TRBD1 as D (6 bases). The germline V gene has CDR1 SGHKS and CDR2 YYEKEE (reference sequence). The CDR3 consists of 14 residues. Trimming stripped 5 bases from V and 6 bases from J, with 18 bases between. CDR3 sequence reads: CASRLRQAPSEQYF. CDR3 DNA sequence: TGTGCCAGCAGATTGCGACAGGCCCCCAGCGAGCAGTACTTC.

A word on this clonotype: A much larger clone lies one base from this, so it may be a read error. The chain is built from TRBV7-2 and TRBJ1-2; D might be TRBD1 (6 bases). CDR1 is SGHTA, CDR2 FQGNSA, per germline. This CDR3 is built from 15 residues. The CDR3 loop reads CASSSSGQINYGDTF. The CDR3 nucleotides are TGTGCCAGCAGCTCCAGCGGACAGATTAACTATGGCGACACCTTC.

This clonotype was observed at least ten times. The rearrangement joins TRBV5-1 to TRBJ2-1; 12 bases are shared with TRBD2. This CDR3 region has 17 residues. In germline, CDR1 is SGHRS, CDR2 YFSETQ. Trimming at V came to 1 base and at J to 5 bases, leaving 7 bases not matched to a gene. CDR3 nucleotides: TGCGCCAGCAGCTTGACTAGCGGGAGGAATAACAACAATGAGCAGTTCTTC. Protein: CASSLTSGRNNNNEQFF.

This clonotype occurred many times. The CDR3 DNA reads as TGTGCCAGCAGGACAGGGGGCTCCTACGAGCAGTACTTC. Protein product: CASRTGGSYEQYF. The chain carries TRBV6-1 and TRBJ2-7, with 9 bases aligning to TRBD1. CDR1 and CDR2 (germline): MNHNS, SASEGT. The CDR3 is 13 amino acids. J gave up 0 bases and V 6 bases, and 0 bases lay outside the gene matches.